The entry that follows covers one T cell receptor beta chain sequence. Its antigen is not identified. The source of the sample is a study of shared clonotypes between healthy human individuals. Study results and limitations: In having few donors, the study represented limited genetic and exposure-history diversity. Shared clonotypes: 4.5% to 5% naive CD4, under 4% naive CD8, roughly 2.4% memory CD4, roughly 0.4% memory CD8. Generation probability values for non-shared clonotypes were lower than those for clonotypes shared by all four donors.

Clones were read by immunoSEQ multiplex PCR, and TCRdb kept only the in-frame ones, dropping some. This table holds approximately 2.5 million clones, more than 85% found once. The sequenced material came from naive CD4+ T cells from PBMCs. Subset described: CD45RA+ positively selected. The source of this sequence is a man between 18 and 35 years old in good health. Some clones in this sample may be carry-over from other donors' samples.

The CDR3 DNA reads as TGCGCCAGCAGCGGAGAAGGATTGGGATACGAGACCCAGTACTTC. Amino acids: CASSGEGLGYETQYF. The chain employs TRBV5-1 and TRBJ2-5, with D unresolved. This CDR3 contains 15 residues. The V gene's germline CDR1 is SGHRS and CDR2 YFSETQ. V was trimmed by 4 bases and J by 5 bases, leaving 18 bases between them.